A single TCR beta chain is shown here with its context. TCRdb used MiXCR to reprocess the reads, holding one entry per CDR3 protein. The sample contains more than 650,000 distinct CDR3 sequences, about 40% of which appear only once. This sample stems from a study of T cell repertoires in cytomegalovirus infection. The sequence derives from a human donor in good health (CMV status not recorded). Some clones in this sample may be carry-over from other donors' samples. The sequenced sample consisted of PBMCs.

CDR3 DNA: TGTGCCAGCAGTTACAGGTTTAGCACAGATACGCAGTATTTT. Translation gives CASSYRFSTDTQYF. The chain uses TRBV6-5 and TRBJ2-3, with no clear D. The CDR3 runs to 14 residues. The germline gives CDR1 MNHEY, CDR2 SVGAGI. V lost 2 bases and J 0 bases, leaving 6 bases between the germline ends.